What follows are 4 T cell receptor beta chains derived from one specimen sequenced in a study of regulatory T cells in long-lasting Graves disease. Described time point: newly diagnosed GD, antithyroid drugs for less than 3 months. RNA extracted from PBMCs served as the sequencing template. Arm-PCR with iRepertoire HTBI primers amplified the CDR3 regions for these TCR beta libraries. TCRdb itself ran the multiplex PCR reads through MiXCR, one entry per CDR3 protein. This table holds some 250,000 distinct CDR3 sequences, roughly a fifth found once. The sample consisted of peripheral blood mononuclear cells (PBMCs), taken at new diagnosis, from a patient treated with antithyroid drugs. The receptors stem from a female donor with Graves disease.

A remark on this clonotype: A far larger clone is off by one base, so a read error is likely. The chain carries TRBV2 and TRBJ2-1, with D possibly matching TRBD2 (5 bases). The CDR3 is 13 residues long. Trimming pared 6 bases from V and 6 bases from J, leaving 12 bases between. CDR1 and CDR2 (germline): SNHLY, FYNNEI. CDR3 protein: CASSLAFSNEQFF. Written as DNA, the CDR3 is TGTGCCAGCAGCTTAGCGTTTAGCAATGAGCAGTTCTTC.

This clonotype came up many times. The chain couples TRBV30 to TRBJ1-2; 7 nucleotides agree with TRBD1. The CDR3 has 15 residues. The V and J ends lost 4 bases and 4 bases, in that order; junction bases with no gene match: 12. Germline CDR1 GTSNPN, CDR2 SVGIG (reference sequence). CDR3 sequence reads: CAWITKTGTSYGYTF. The CDR3 bases are TGTGCCTGGATTACCAAGACAGGGACCTCCTATGGCTACACCTTC. Complete variable domain (other parts from reference TRBV30 and TRBJ1-2): SQTIHQWPATLVQPVGSPLSLECTVEGTSNPNLYWYRQAAGRGLQLLFYSVGIGQISSEVPQNLSASRPQDRQFILSSKKLLLSDSGFYLCAWITKTGTSYGYTFGSGTRLTVV.

This clonotype was found once. A much bigger clone sits one base away, suggesting this may be a read error. This CDR3 is missing its conserved last phenylalanine or tryptophan, likely due to a read error. The J gene is TRBJ2-1, the V gene TRBV12-3 or TRBV12-4, with D possibly matching TRBD1 (7 bases). V was clipped by 4 bases and J by 11 bases, with 15 bases between them. The CDR3 covers 13 residues. The CDR3 nucleotides read TGTGCCAGCAGTTCCGGGGGACAGAGGAAGCAGTTCTCC. Amino acids: CASSSGGQRKQFS.

The gene calls are TRBV7-9 and TRBJ1-2; D ambiguous. V was clipped by 3 bases and J by 6 bases, with 14 bases between them. CDR1 and CDR2 (germline): SEHNR, FQNEAQ (reference sequence). The CDR3 has 14 amino acids. CDR3 region: CASSFEALNHGYTF. CDR3 DNA: TGTGCCAGCAGCTTTGAAGCTTTGAACCATGGCTACACCTTC. The full variable domain, its missing parts supplied by reference TRBV7-9 and TRBJ1-2, is DTGVSQNPRHKITKRGQNVTFRCDPISEHNRLYWYRQTLGQGPEFLTYFQNEAQLEKSRLLSDRFSAERPKGSFSTLEIQRTEQGDSAMYLCASSFEALNHGYTFGSGTRLTVV.